What follows is one TCR beta chain and its context. What it binds is not known. This sample stems from a study of blood T cells in healthy people across ages. Study-wide points: The study could not conclusively compare naive and antigen-experienced cells, given its unsorted PBMCs. For the donors, CMV status was unknown and possibly confounded expanded clonotype changes.

CDR3 length: 13 amino acids. Germline-derived CDR1 and CDR2 are SGHTA and FQGNSA. V shed 4 bases and J 7 bases; nucleotides not matched to a gene: 6. It was with a sample-barcoded 5' primer and a J-beta primer mix that a second PCR of roughly 6 to 11 cycles was run. Each of the cDNA molecules was tagged by a template-switch adaptor with 12 random nucleotides. Each CDR3 protein gets one entry after TCRdb re-called the 5' RACE reads with MiXCR. This table holds roughly 900,000 distinct CDR3 sequences, roughly 52% found once. The specimen sequenced was blood. The V gene is TRBV7-2, the J gene TRBJ1-2; 7 bases line up with TRBD1. The receptor comes from a man between 25 and 39 years old in good health. CDR3 DNA sequence: TGTGCCAGCAGCTCGACAGGGACAAGTGGCTACACCTTC. Translated, it gives CASSSTGTSGYTF. The complete variable domain, with remaining parts taken from reference TRBV7-2 and TRBJ1-2, reads GAGVSQSPSNKVTEKGKDVELRCDPISGHTALYWYRQSLGQGLEFLIYFQGNSAPDKSGLPSDRFSAERTGGSVSTLTIQRTQQEDSAVYLCASSSTGTSGYTFGSGTRLTVV.